This T cell receptor beta chain comes out of a study of blood T cell repertoires in COVID-19. Looking at the study overall: COVID-19 samples, acute and convalescent, were from the United States, Italy and Spain. Sources were T cells, B-cell-depleted T cells, or PBMCs; the material itself was cDNA or gDNA.

There are 14 residues in the CDR3. Germline CDR1 is PRHDT and CDR2 is FYEKMQ (reference sequence). The V gene end was trimmed by 4 bases and the J gene end by 6 bases; junction bases not matched to a gene: 6. The authors' processing: Reference gene primer amplification yielded estimated nucleated cell counts. The protocol was immunoSEQ multiplex PCR, while the TCRdb copy is restricted to in-frame clones and leaves out a portion. D and trimming come from the DNA, and the V and J calls and clone size come from that table. Among about 300,000 clones listed, around 87% were seen once. The source of this sequence is a man between 65 and 85 years old with acute or convalescent COVID-19. Input material: peripheral blood. The V and J genes are TRBV13 and TRBJ2-7, with TRBD1 matching over 10 bases. CDR3 loop: CASSWDRGNSEQYF. As DNA, the CDR3 is TGTGCCAGCAGCTGGGACAGGGGAAACTCCGAGCAGTACTTC.